Reported below is one T cell receptor (beta chain). Its antigen is unidentified. Donors comprised only Caucasian adults living in Nashville, Tennessee. The table came from immunoSEQ multiplex PCR; TCRdb's copy has only in-frame clones and leaves some out. There are roughly 410,000 clones in the sample; roughly 96% occur only once, and 0.32% lies in the top ten. V was shortened by 4 bases and J by 2 bases, with 10 bases between the two germline ends. The CDR3 runs to 13 residues. Germline-derived CDR1 and CDR2 are SGHDT and YYEEEE. The sample comes from a study of shared clonotypes between healthy human individuals. At the level of the study: Aged between 18 and 49, the donors were a couple of women and a few men.

Overall study findings and caveats: Memory subsets generally showed smaller estimated richness than naive subsets did.

The chain recombines TRBV5-6 with TRBJ2-7; TRBD2 is a possible D gene (6 bases). Input material: memory CD8+ T cells sorted from blood. The subset was: CD45RO+ cells pooled with CCR7-negative TemRA cells. The receptor's source is a man aged 30-40 years in good health. Written as DNA, the CDR3 is TGTGCCAGCAGCGCGGGGTTACCCTACGAGCAGTACTTC. Protein: CASSAGLPYEQYF.